This TCR beta chain appears in the sequencing data of a study of cytomegalovirus exposure and HLA in healthy donors. Germline CDR1 SGHDT, CDR2 YYEEEE. This CDR3 is 14 amino acids long. Trimming took off 2 bases at V and 0 bases at J, with 9 bases between the two ends. Primers included in the PCR were 60 Vbeta and 13 Jbeta primers. The protocol was immunoSEQ multiplex PCR, while the TCRdb copy is restricted to in-frame clones and leaves out a portion. The table lists about 82,000 clones, over 75% of them singletons, with roughly 13% in the top ten. This sequence originates from a human donor in good health. Specimen: PBMCs. J is TRBJ2-7 and V is TRBV5-6; D gene ambiguous. CDR3 amino acids: CASSFQHYSYEQYF. CDR3 coding DNA: TGTGCCAGCAGCTTTCAGCACTACTCCTACGAGCAGTACTTC.